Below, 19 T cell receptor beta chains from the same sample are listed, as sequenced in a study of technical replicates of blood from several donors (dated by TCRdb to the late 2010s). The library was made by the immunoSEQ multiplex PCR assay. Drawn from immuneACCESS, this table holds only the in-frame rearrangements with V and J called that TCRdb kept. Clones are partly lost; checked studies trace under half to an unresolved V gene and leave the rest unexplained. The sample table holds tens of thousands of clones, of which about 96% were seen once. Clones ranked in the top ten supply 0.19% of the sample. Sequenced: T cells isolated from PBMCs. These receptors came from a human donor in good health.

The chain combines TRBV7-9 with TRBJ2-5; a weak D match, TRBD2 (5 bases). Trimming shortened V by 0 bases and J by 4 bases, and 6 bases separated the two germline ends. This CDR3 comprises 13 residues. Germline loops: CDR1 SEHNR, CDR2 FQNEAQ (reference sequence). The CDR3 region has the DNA TGTGCCAGCAGCTTAGCGCGGGCAGAGACCCAGTACTTC. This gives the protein CASSLARAETQYF.

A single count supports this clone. CDR3 amino acids: CASSVDRAHDQPQHF. DNA of the CDR3: TGTGCCAGCAGTGTTGACAGGGCTCATGATCAGCCCCAGCATTTT. The chain links TRBV6-1 to TRBJ1-5; 7 bases fit TRBD1. Germline V gene data show CDR1 as MNHNS and CDR2 as SASEGT. This CDR3 is built from 15 residues. Trimming removed 4 bases from V and 5 bases from J; junction bases left unmatched: 8.

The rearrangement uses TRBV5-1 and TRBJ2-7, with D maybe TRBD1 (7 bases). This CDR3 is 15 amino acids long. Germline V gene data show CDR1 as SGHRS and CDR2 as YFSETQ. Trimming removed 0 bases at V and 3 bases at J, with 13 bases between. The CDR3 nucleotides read TGCGCCAGCAGCTTGGTCCCAGGGGGGAACTACGAGCAGTACTTC. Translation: CASSLVPGGNYEQYF. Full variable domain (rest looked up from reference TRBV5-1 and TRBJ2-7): KAGVTQTPRYLIKTRGQQVTLSCSPISGHRSVSWYQQTPGQGLQFLFEYFSETQRNKGNFPGRFSGRQFSNSRSEMNVSTLELGDSALYLCASSLVPGGNYEQYFGPGTRLTVT.

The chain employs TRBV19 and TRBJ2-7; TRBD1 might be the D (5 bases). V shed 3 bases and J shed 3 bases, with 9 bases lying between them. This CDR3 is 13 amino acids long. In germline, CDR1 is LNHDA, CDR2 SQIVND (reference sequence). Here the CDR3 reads CASSMGQGYEQYF. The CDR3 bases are TGTGCCAGTAGTATGGGTCAGGGCTACGAGCAGTACTTC.

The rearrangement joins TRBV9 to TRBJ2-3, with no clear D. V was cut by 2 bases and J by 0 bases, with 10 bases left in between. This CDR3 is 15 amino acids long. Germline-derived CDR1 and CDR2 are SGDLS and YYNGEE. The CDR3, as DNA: TGTGCCAGCAGCGTGTCAGACTGGAGCACAGATACGCAGTATTTT. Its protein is CASSVSDWSTDTQYF.

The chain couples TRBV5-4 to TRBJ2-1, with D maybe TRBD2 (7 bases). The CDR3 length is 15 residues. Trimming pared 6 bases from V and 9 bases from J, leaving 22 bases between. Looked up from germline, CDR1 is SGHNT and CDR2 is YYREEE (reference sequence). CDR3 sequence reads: CASKGGASGSIEQFF. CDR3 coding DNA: TGTGCCAGCAAGGGGGGGGCTAGCGGCTCTATTGAGCAGTTCTTC.

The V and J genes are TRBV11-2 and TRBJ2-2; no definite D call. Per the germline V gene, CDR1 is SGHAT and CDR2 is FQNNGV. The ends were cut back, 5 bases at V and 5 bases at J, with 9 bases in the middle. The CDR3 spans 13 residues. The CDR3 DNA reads TGTGCCAGCAGCCCCTACAGAACCGGGGAGCTGTTTTTT. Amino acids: CASSPYRTGELFF.

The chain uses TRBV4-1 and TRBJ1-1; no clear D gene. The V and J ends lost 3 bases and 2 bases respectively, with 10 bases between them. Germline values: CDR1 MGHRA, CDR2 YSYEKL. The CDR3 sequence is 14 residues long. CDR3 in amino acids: CASSQGPFNTEAFF. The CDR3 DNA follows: TGCGCCAGCAGCCAGGGCCCCTTCAACACTGAAGCTTTCTTT.

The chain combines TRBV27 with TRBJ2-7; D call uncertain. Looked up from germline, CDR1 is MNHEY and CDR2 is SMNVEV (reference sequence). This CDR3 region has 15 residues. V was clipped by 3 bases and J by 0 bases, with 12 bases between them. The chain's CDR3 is CASSFSPGSSYEQYF. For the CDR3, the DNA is TGTGCCAGCAGTTTTTCTCCAGGAAGCTCCTACGAGCAGTACTTC.

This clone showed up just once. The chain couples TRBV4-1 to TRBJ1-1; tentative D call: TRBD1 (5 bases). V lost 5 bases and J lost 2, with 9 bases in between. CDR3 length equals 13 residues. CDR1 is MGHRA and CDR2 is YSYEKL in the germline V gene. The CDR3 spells CASSYDSNTEAFF. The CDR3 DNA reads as TGCGCCAGCAGCTATGACAGTAACACTGAAGCTTTCTTT.

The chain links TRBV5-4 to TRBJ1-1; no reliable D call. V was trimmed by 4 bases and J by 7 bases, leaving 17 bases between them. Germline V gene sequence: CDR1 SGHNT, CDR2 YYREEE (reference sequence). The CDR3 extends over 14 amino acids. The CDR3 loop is CASSTLLGFGEAFF. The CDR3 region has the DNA TGTGCCAGCAGCACCCTGCTCGGGTTCGGTGAAGCTTTCTTT.

The CDR3 sequence: CASSSSLLDTQYF. The CDR3 bases are TGTGCCAGCAGTTCCAGTCTGTTGGATACGCAGTATTTT. This rearrangement joins TRBV6-5 to TRBJ2-3; D call uncertain. Between the trimmed V and J ends, which lost 4 bases and 6 bases, there was a span of 11 bases. CDR1 MNHEY and CDR2 SVGAGI come from the germline V gene. CDR3 length: 13 residues.

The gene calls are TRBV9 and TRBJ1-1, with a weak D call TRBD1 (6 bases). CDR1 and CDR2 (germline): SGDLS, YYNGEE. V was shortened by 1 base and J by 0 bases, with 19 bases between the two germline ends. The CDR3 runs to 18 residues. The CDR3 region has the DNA TGTGCCAGCAGCGTATCAGGGGCCCCGAGGGGGATGAACACTGAAGCTTTCTTT. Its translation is CASSVSGAPRGMNTEAFF.

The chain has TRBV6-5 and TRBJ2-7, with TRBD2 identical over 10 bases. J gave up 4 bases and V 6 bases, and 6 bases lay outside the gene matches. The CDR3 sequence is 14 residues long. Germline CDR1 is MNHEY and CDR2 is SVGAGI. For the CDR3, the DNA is TGTGCCAGCAGGGTCAGCGGGAGGGGGTACGAGCAGTACTTC. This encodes CASRVSGRGYEQYF.

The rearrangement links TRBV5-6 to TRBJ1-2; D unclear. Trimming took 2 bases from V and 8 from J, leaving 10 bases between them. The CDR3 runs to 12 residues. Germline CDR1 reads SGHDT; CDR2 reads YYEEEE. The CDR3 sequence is CASSFQVAGYTF. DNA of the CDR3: TGTGCCAGCAGCTTTCAGGTAGCGGGCTACACCTTC.

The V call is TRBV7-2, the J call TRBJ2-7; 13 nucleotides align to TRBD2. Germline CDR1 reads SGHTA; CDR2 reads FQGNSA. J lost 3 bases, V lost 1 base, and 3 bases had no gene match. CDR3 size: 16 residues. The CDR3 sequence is CASSLGLAGGVYEQYF. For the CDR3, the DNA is TGTGCCAGCAGCTTAGGACTAGCGGGAGGAGTCTACGAGCAGTACTTC.

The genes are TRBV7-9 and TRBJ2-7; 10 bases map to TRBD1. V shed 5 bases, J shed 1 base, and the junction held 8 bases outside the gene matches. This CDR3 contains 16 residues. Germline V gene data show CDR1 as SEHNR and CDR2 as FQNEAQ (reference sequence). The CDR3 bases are TGTGCCAGCAGCCTCTTAGGGACAGGGGTGTCCTACGAGCAGTACTTC. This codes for CASSLLGTGVSYEQYF.

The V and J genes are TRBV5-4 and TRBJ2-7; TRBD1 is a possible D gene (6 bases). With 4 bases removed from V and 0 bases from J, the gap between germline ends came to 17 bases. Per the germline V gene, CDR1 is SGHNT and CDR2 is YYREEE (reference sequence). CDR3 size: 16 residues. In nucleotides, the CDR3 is TGTGCCAGCAGCCTCTCCCGAGGGGGAAGCTCCTACGAGCAGTACTTC. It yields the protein CASSLSRGGSSYEQYF. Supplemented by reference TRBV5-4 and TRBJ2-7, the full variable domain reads ETGVTQSPTHLIKTRGQQVTLRCSSQSGHNTVSWYQQALGQGPQFIFQYYREEENGRGNFPPRFSGLQFPNYSSELNVNALELDDSALYLCASSLSRGGSSYEQYFGPGTRLTVT.

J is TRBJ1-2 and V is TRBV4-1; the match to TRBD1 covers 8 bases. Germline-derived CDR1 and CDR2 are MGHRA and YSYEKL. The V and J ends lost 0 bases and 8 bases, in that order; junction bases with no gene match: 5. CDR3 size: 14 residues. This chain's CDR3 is CASSQDRGRRGYTF. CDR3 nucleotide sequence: TGCGCCAGCAGCCAAGACAGGGGGCGAAGGGGCTACACCTTC.